There are a few counts of the clone carrying this T cell receptor (beta chain). Per the germline V gene, CDR1 is MNHNY and CDR2 is SVGAGI (reference sequence). Between the trimmed V and J ends, which lost 2 bases and 6 bases, there was a span of 10 bases. This CDR3 is 13 amino acids long. This sample is drawn from a study of blood T cell repertoires in COVID-19. Under the authors' procedure: Amplifying reference gene primers gave estimates of nucleated cell counts. The method was immunoSEQ multiplex PCR; TCRdb's version includes in-frame clones alone and lacks a portion of them. The D gene and trimming were derived from the DNA, and the V and J assignments and clone size from that table. Seen here are approximately 240,000 clones, around four fifths observed once, and the top ten hold 15% to 20%.

This sequence originates from a woman of 80 years or more with active or convalescent COVID-19. J is TRBJ1-2 and V is TRBV6-6; D unresolved. Sequencing was done on a sample of peripheral blood. CDR3 bases: TGTGCCAGCAGTTACCCCCCCCGGGATGGCTACACCTTC. It yields the protein CASSYPPRDGYTF.